Following are 21 T cell receptor beta chains from one sample sequenced in a study of OX40 agonist ivuxolimab in advanced cancers. The assay was immunoSEQ multiplex PCR, and TCRdb's table has in-frame clones only and misses some. Of roughly 9,700 clones in the sample, 77% are singletons; the top ten hold approximately 28%. This specimen was CD4+ or CD8+ T cells sorted from blood, taken in a trial of the OX40 agonist ivuxolimab. These receptors came from an adult with an advanced solid tumor such as melanoma, head and neck, liver or kidney cancer.

This sequence joins TRBV11-2 and TRBJ2-5; 9 nucleotides agree with TRBD2. Germline CDR1 reads SGHAT; CDR2 reads FQNNGV. With V trimmed by 0 bases and J by 4 bases, 12 bases remained unmatched. The CDR3 is 18 amino acids. The DNA of the CDR3 is TGTGCCAGCAGCTTAGATTGGAGGTCTAGCGGGATACTAGAGACCCAGTACTTC. Translated, it gives CASSLDWRSSGILETQYF.

The V call is TRBV11-3, the J call TRBJ2-5; D call uncertain. This CDR3 spans 14 amino acids. Trimming removed 7 bases from V and 2 bases from J, with 14 bases in between. Germline V gene data show CDR1 as SGHNT and CDR2 as YENEEA. CDR3 coding DNA: TGTGCCAGCAAACCTAGGCAGGTGCAAGAGACCCAGTACTTC. It specifies CASKPRQVQETQYF.

The V gene is TRBV11-2, the J gene TRBJ2-3; 13 nucleotides agree with TRBD2. Germline V lookup: CDR1 SGHAT, CDR2 FQNNGV. The length of the CDR3 is 16 residues. The J segment lost 6 bases and the V segment lost 5 bases, leaving 8 bases of the junction unmatched. DNA for the CDR3: TGTGCCAGCAGCCTACTAGCGGGAGGGCCTTATGATACGCAGTATTTT. It encodes CASSLLAGGPYDTQYF.

V gene TRBV18 combines with J gene TRBJ1-2; D is perhaps TRBD1 (5 bases). Germline values: CDR1 KGHSH, CDR2 LQKENI. V shed 6 bases and J shed 4 bases, with 24 bases lying between them. The CDR3 spans 17 residues. CDR3 amino acids: CASSPEGPYEGSYGYTF. Here the CDR3 DNA reads TGTGCCAGCTCGCCTGAGGGCCCTTACGAGGGGAGCTATGGCTACACCTTC.

This clone was observed a few times. The chain links TRBV4-1 to TRBJ2-3; D is ambiguous. Germline V CDR1 and CDR2: MGHRA, YSYEKL. V was shortened by 0 bases and J by 6 bases, with 16 bases between the two germline ends. This CDR3 has 16 amino acids. The CDR3 spells CASSQEGRTFGDTQYF. The CDR3 bases are TGCGCCAGCAGCCAAGAAGGGCGTACTTTCGGGGATACGCAGTATTTT.

V usage is TRBV9 and J usage is TRBJ1-1; D uncertain. Between the trimmed V and J ends, which lost 2 bases and 6 bases, there was a span of 11 bases. Germline loops: CDR1 SGDLS, CDR2 YYNGEE. The CDR3 covers 13 residues. CDR3 amino acids: CASSVGRASEAFF. The CDR3 nucleotides read TGTGCCAGCAGCGTCGGCCGGGCCTCTGAAGCTTTCTTT.

This clone turned up a few times. The chain uses TRBV27 and TRBJ2-3; D gene ambiguous. CDR3 length equals 13 residues. The V and J ends lost 2 bases and 1 base respectively, with 4 bases between them. CDR1 and CDR2 (germline): MNHEY, SMNVEV (reference sequence). CDR3 protein: CASSLTGTDTQYF. As DNA, the CDR3 is TGTGCCAGCAGTTTAACGGGCACAGATACGCAGTATTTT.

This rearrangement joins TRBV4-1 to TRBJ1-2; possibly TRBD1 for D (6 bases). V was clipped by 1 base and J by 3 bases, with 9 bases between them. The CDR3 sequence is 14 residues long. Germline loops: CDR1 MGHRA, CDR2 YSYEKL. Here the CDR3 reads CASSQGGHYYGYTF. The CDR3, as DNA: TGCGCCAGCAGCCAAGGGGGACACTACTATGGCTACACCTTC.

This clone was recorded a few times. J is TRBJ2-3 and V is TRBV5-6; the D gene is possibly TRBD2 (5 bases). Germline values: CDR1 SGHDT, CDR2 YYEEEE. Trimming cost V 2 bases and J 7 bases, with 8 bases left between them. The CDR3 extends over 12 amino acids. CDR3 in amino acids: CASSFYGNTQYF. CDR3 DNA: TGTGCCAGCAGCTTTTACGGGAATACGCAGTATTTT.

The CDR3 bases are TGTGCCAGCAGCTCAGGCGTCAACTATGGCTACACCTTC. Amino acids: CASSSGVNYGYTF. The chain combines TRBV7-9 with TRBJ1-2; D ambiguous. This CDR3 has 13 amino acids. V gave up 4 bases and J gave up 2 bases, with 8 bases separating them. Germline V gene lookup returns CDR1 SEHNR and CDR2 FQNEAQ (reference sequence).

This chain links TRBV5-1 with TRBJ2-3, with TRBD2 matching over 8 bases. The germline V gene encodes CDR1 SGHRS and CDR2 YFSETQ. CDR3 length: 16 amino acids. The J segment lost 2 bases and the V segment lost 4 bases, leaving 9 bases of the junction unmatched. In DNA form, the CDR3 reads TGCGCCAGCAGCCTAAAGGGACTAGACATCACAGATACGCAGTATTTT. Translating gives CASSLKGLDITDTQYF.

In its sample, this clone was seen once. The chain links TRBV27 to TRBJ2-7; 9 nucleotides match TRBD2. The CDR3 is 14 amino acids. Germline V gene data show CDR1 as MNHEY and CDR2 as SMNVEV (reference sequence). With 3 bases clipped from V and 3 bases from J, the junction kept 3 bases outside the gene matches. The CDR3 here is CASSFSSGSYEQYF. CDR3 bases: TGTGCCAGCAGTTTCAGTAGCGGGAGCTACGAGCAGTACTTC.

The chain has TRBV7-9 and TRBJ2-7; weak D call: TRBD2 (5 bases). This CDR3 region has 14 residues. V lost 4 bases and J lost 7, with 17 bases in between. Germline V gives CDR1 SEHNR, CDR2 FQNEAQ (reference sequence). DNA for the CDR3: TGTGCCAGCAGCTCGGAGACGGGTTCGGGGGAGCAGTACTTC. Its translation: CASSSETGSGEQYF.

V is TRBV5-8 and J is TRBJ1-2, with D possibly being TRBD1 (5 bases). Trimming removed 4 bases from V and 4 bases from J, with 17 bases in between. The V gene's germline CDR1 is SGHTS and CDR2 YDEGEE. CDR3 length: 15 amino acids. In DNA, the CDR3 is TGTGCCAGCAGCAATAGATATACAGGCTCCTATGGCTACACCTTC. It yields the protein CASSNRYTGSYGYTF. The variable domain in full, with the rest retrieved from reference TRBV5-8 and TRBJ1-2, is EAGVTQSPTHLIKTRGQQATLRCSPISGHTSVYWYQQALGLGLQFLLWYDEGEERNRGNFPPRFSGRQFPNYSSELNVNALELEDSALYLCASSNRYTGSYGYTFGSGTRLTVV.

Of note for this clone: The same CDR3 arises from other DNA sequences in this sample as well. The rearrangement uses TRBV7-3 and TRBJ2-1; the match to TRBD2 covers 15 bases. Per the germline V gene, CDR1 is SGHTA and CDR2 is FQGTGA. CDR3 size: 15 residues. The ends lost 2 bases at V and 7 bases at J; junction bases unmatched: 0. In DNA, the CDR3 is TGTGCCAGCAGCTTAGGACTAGCGGGAGGGAATGAGCAGTTCTTC. It codes for CASSLGLAGGNEQFF.

The chain carries TRBV19 and TRBJ2-6, with unresolved D. This CDR3 has 13 residues. Looked up from germline, CDR1 is LNHDA and CDR2 is SQIVND (reference sequence). V was shortened by 7 bases and J by 0 bases, with 4 bases between the two germline ends. In nucleotides, the CDR3 is TGTGCCAGTACGCTCTCTGGGGCCAACGTCCTGACTTTC. This translates into CASTLSGANVLTF.

This rearrangement joins TRBV6-1 to TRBJ2-3; 8 nucleotides agree with TRBD2. Germline V gene sequence: CDR1 MNHNS, CDR2 SASEGT. V lost 0 bases, J lost 1 base, and 3 bases stayed unmatched. The CDR3 sequence is 16 residues long. The CDR3 region is CASSEAGTSRTDTQYF. Here the CDR3 DNA reads TGTGCCAGCAGTGAAGCGGGGACTAGTCGCACAGATACGCAGTATTTT.

By proportion, this clone is medium-sized. The CDR3 sequence is CASSEAGGTDTQYF. The CDR3 region has the DNA TGTGCCAGCAGTGAAGCGGGAGGCACAGATACGCAGTATTTT. The gene calls are TRBV6-4 and TRBJ2-3; TRBD2 aligns across 8 bases. The length of the CDR3 is 14 residues. The trim removed 3 bases at V and 1 base at J, leaving 0 bases unmatched. Germline CDR1 reads MRHNA; CDR2 reads SNTAGT.

This clone was observed a handful of times. This chain's CDR3 is CASSLTGYNEQFF. The CDR3 nucleotides are TGTGCCAGCAGTCTAACGGGCTACAATGAGCAGTTCTTC. This rearrangement joins TRBV28 to TRBJ2-1; D gene unclear. V dropped 5 bases and J dropped 3 bases, with 8 bases sitting between them. This CDR3 contains 13 residues. The germline V gene has CDR1 MDHEN and CDR2 SYDVKM.

This clone is termed medium-sized. The chain combines TRBV9 with TRBJ2-3; 11 nucleotides align to TRBD2. Trimming cost V 3 bases and J 0 bases; bases outside gene matches: 0. The CDR3 loop spans 15 amino acids. Germline V lookup: CDR1 SGDLS, CDR2 YYNGEE. The chain's CDR3 is CASSGTSGSTDTQYF. The CDR3, as DNA: TGTGCCAGCAGCGGGACTAGCGGGAGCACAGATACGCAGTATTTT.

CDR3 amino acids: CASSSLAGAYNEQFF. The DNA for the CDR3 is TGTGCCAGCAGCTCGTTAGCGGGGGCCTACAATGAGCAGTTCTTC. This chain uses TRBV7-9 with TRBJ2-1; the match to TRBD2 covers 9 bases. The germline V gene has CDR1 SEHNR and CDR2 FQNEAQ (reference sequence). This CDR3 has 15 amino acids. V lost 4 bases to trimming and J lost 2 bases; unmatched junction nucleotides: 3.